This T cell receptor (beta chain) was observed in a study of CD8 T cells in ankylosing spondylitis. Using its own MiXCR run on the 5' RACE reads, TCRdb lists one record per CDR3 protein. The sample shows 200,000 to 300,000 distinct CDR3 sequences, roughly 8.2% of them seen only once. Germline V gene sequence: CDR1 DFQATT, CDR2 SNEGSKA (reference sequence). With 0 bases removed from V and 6 bases from J, the gap between germline ends came to 12 bases. This CDR3 has 13 amino acids. Whole-study findings and limits: In synovial fluid and blood from reactive arthritis, some motif variants were previously reported. CD8+ cells made up the disease-linked clones, which were relatively rare in peripheral blood. Several highly homologous variants formed a TCR beta motif that appeared characteristic of ankylosing spondylitis blood.

This clonotype has ten or more counts. Its antigen is as yet unknown. The sequence came from a female donor with ankylosing spondylitis or in good health (not recorded which). Material for sequencing was blood, either unsorted or a sorted T cell fraction (not recorded which). The chain uses TRBV20-1 and TRBJ2-7, with a tentative D call TRBD1 (5 bases). For the CDR3, the DNA is TGCAGTGCTAGAGATCTCCCAGGGTTCGAGCAGTACTTC. It specifies CSARDLPGFEQYF.